The 20 T cell receptor beta chains in this list originate from one sample, sequenced in a study of Ad26.COV2.S vaccination and SARS-CoV-2 variants. Treatment of the sample: approximately 18 received Ad26.COV2.S at low or high dose, single or two shots; 5 received placebo; per-sample allocation not given. On day 63 after the first injection, vaccine and placebo recipients gave samples. Assay used: immunoSEQ multiplex PCR; TCRdb lists only in-frame clones, some missing. The sample holds more than 300,000 clones, approximately 86% seen once. The input for sequencing was peripheral blood, taken in a trial of Ad26.COV2.S vaccine versus placebo. Receptors originate from a person between 18 and 59 years old who received the Ad26.COV2.S COVID-19 vaccine or a placebo.

The CDR3 nucleotides are TGTGCCAGCAGCCAGGGGGTTGCAACTAATGAAAAACTGTTTTTT. Amino acids: CASSQGVATNEKLFF. The V call is TRBV3-1 (or the pseudogene TRBV3-2), the J call TRBJ1-4; tentative D call: TRBD1 (5 bases). The CDR3 is 15 residues long. Per the germline V gene, CDR1 is LGHDT and CDR2 is YNNKEL (reference sequence). V was cut by 3 bases and J by 0 bases, with 8 bases left in between.

This clone was detected only a few times. V usage is TRBV6-4 and J usage is TRBJ2-3, with D possibly being TRBD1 (5 bases). In germline, CDR1 is MRHNA, CDR2 SNTAGT. CDR3 size: 16 residues. V was pared by 0 bases and J by 2 bases, with 12 bases between. CDR3 sequence (DNA): TGTGCCAGCAGTGACTCGGGCAGCAGGGCCACAGATACGCAGTATTTT. Residues: CASSDSGSRATDTQYF.

This clone has just one count. This chain links TRBV18 with TRBJ2-7; perhaps TRBD1 as D (6 bases). Trimming took off 4 bases at V and 0 bases at J, with 16 bases between the two ends. The V gene's germline CDR1 is KGHSH and CDR2 LQKENI. The CDR3 runs to 16 residues. The CDR3 spells CASSRNRAGSSYEQYF. CDR3 sequence (DNA): TGTGCCAGCTCACGTAACAGGGCTGGAAGCTCCTACGAGCAGTACTTC.

This clone was counted only a few times. V is TRBV29-1 and J is TRBJ2-7; D is possibly TRBD1 or TRBD2 (5 bases each). The CDR3 sequence is 12 residues long. Germline CDR1 SQVTM, CDR2 ANQGSEA. The ends were cut back, 6 bases at V and 3 bases at J, with 12 bases in the middle. In nucleotides, the CDR3 is TGCAGCGTATCGGGACCTAACTACGAGCAGTACTTC. Its protein product is CSVSGPNYEQYF.

The J gene is TRBJ2-5, the V gene TRBV12-3 or TRBV12-4; D call uncertain. V lost 1 base and J 2 bases, leaving 5 bases between the germline ends. The CDR3 runs to 13 residues. Written as DNA, the CDR3 is TGTGCCAGCAGTTTAGACTCACAAGAGACCCAGTACTTC. Translating gives CASSLDSQETQYF.

The chain recombines TRBV3-1 (or the pseudogene TRBV3-2) with TRBJ2-7, with TRBD2 matching 7 bases. CDR1 is LGHDT, CDR2 YNNKEL, per germline (reference sequence). The CDR3 covers 16 residues. The V segment lost 4 bases and the J segment 6 bases; nucleotides outside the gene matches: 15. CDR3 coding DNA: TGTGCCAGCAGCCTGGGGAGGGCTATCGATGGGGGCGAGCAGTACTTC. Protein: CASSLGRAIDGGEQYF.

The chain links TRBV27 to TRBJ1-4; 7 positions match TRBD1. Germline V gene sequence: CDR1 MNHEY, CDR2 SMNVEV (reference sequence). CDR3 size: 17 residues. J lost 2 bases, V lost 1 base, and 7 bases had no gene match. The CDR3 DNA reads as TGTGCCAGCAGTTTATTCGACAGGGATGGTACTAATGAAAAACTGTTTTTT. Its protein is CASSLFDRDGTNEKLFF.

V and J are TRBV2 and TRBJ1-6; D is perhaps TRBD1 (5 bases). The CDR3 is made up of 13 amino acids. The germline gives CDR1 SNHLY, CDR2 FYNNEI. With 6 bases removed from V and 8 bases from J, the gap between germline ends came to 11 bases. The chain's CDR3 is CASSDRRDSPLHF. The CDR3 DNA is TGTGCCAGCAGCGATCGCAGGGATTCACCCCTCCACTTT.

The rearrangement links TRBV6-2 or TRBV6-3 to TRBJ2-3; 8 nucleotides agree with TRBD2. CDR1 is MNHEY and CDR2 is SVGEGT in the germline V gene. This CDR3 is built from 14 residues. The ends lost 5 bases at V and 6 bases at J; junction bases unmatched: 7. CDR3 coding DNA: TGTGCCAGCAGTAAGGAGGCTAGCGGGGATACGCAGTATTTT. Protein product: CASSKEASGDTQYF.

The chain links TRBV5-6 to TRBJ2-5; no definite D call. Germline V gene lookup returns CDR1 SGHDT and CDR2 YYEEEE. This CDR3 has 13 amino acids. The germline V and J ends were trimmed by 4 bases and 0 bases, with 7 bases remaining between them. The CDR3 region is CASSLTDQETQYF. CDR3 bases: TGTGCCAGCAGCCTGACGGACCAAGAGACCCAGTACTTC.

The gene calls are TRBV7-2 and TRBJ1-1; no firm D call. The CDR3 covers 13 residues. CDR1 and CDR2 from the germline V gene are SGHTA and FQGNSA. V was shortened by 5 bases and J by 5 bases, with 12 bases between the two germline ends. The CDR3 sequence is CASSLRRATEAFF. DNA for the CDR3: TGTGCCAGCAGCCTTCGAAGAGCTACTGAAGCTTTCTTT.

V is TRBV4-1 and J is TRBJ2-5, with 7 bases matching TRBD1. Germline lookup yields CDR1 MGHRA and CDR2 YSYEKL. J lost 5 bases, V lost 2 bases, and 5 bases had no gene match. This CDR3 has 14 amino acids. This CDR3 reads CASSQLRQGETQYF. The CDR3 DNA follows: TGCGCCAGCAGCCAATTAAGACAGGGTGAGACCCAGTACTTC.

Concerning this clone itself: The sample contains more than one DNA sequence encoding this CDR3. V is TRBV20-1 and J is TRBJ1-1; no firm D call. Germline-derived CDR1 and CDR2 are DFQATT and SNEGSKA (reference sequence). This CDR3 comprises 11 residues. Trimming removed 1 base from V and 10 bases from J, with 10 bases in between. The chain's CDR3 is CSARVGFGAFF. CDR3 nucleotide sequence: TGCAGTGCTAGAGTGGGGTTTGGAGCTTTCTTT.

The chain combines TRBV6-5 with TRBJ1-6; D gene uncertain. Trimming removed 2 bases from V and 8 bases from J, with 7 bases in between. The length of the CDR3 is 13 residues. The germline V gene encodes CDR1 MNHEY and CDR2 SVGAGI. CDR3 nucleotide sequence: TGTGCCAGCAGTTACGGGAGATATTCACCCCTCCACTTT. The encoded protein is CASSYGRYSPLHF.

The chain combines TRBV6-1 with TRBJ2-7, with 9 bases fitting TRBD1. With 0 bases clipped from V and 4 bases from J, the junction kept 4 bases outside the gene matches. Germline CDR1 MNHNS, CDR2 SASEGT. The CDR3 totals 15 residues. The CDR3 reads CASSEAGTGIYEQYF. The CDR3 DNA reads as TGTGCCAGCAGTGAAGCGGGGACAGGGATATACGAGCAGTACTTC.

A word on this clone: The limits of the CDR3 on the DNA are not certain, so only TCRdb's listed CDR3 is given. The chain is built from TRBV6-5 and TRBJ1-2; the table calls TRBD1, which could not be checked here. Germline loops: CDR1 MNHEY, CDR2 SVGAGI. The CDR3 totals 13 residues, both ends included. CDR3 residues: CASTVAANYGYTF.

This rearrangement joins TRBV5-1 to TRBJ1-3; the match to TRBD1 covers 8 bases. Looked up from germline, CDR1 is SGHRS and CDR2 is YFSETQ. The CDR3 consists of 15 residues. V lost 4 bases, J lost 2 bases, and 5 bases stayed unmatched. CDR3 residues: CASSAATGAGNTIYF. DNA for the CDR3: TGCGCCAGCAGCGCGGCGACAGGGGCTGGAAACACCATATATTTT.

The V gene is TRBV2, the J gene TRBJ1-4; tentative D call: TRBD1 (6 bases). The CDR3 has 14 amino acids. V was pared by 6 bases and J by 8 bases, with 16 bases between. From germline, CDR1 is SNHLY and CDR2 FYNNEI. The CDR3 protein is CASRRVGGGEKLFF. The CDR3 bases are TGTGCCAGCAGGCGGGTAGGGGGAGGGGAAAAACTGTTTTTT.

The chain uses TRBV4-3 and TRBJ2-7; D uncertain. There are 16 residues in the CDR3. V was trimmed by 0 bases and J by 0 bases, leaving 12 bases between them. Germline assignment: CDR1 LGHNA and CDR2 YSLEER. The CDR3 reads CASSQDRRVSSYEQYF. As DNA, the CDR3 is TGCGCCAGCAGCCAAGATCGGCGAGTTTCCTCCTACGAGCAGTACTTC.

The chain couples TRBV5-4 to TRBJ2-3; D might be TRBD1 or TRBD2, each matching 6 bases. Germline V gene data show CDR1 as SGHNT and CDR2 as YYREEE (reference sequence). V was shortened by 4 bases and J by 2 bases, with 17 bases between the two germline ends. This CDR3 comprises 16 residues. The CDR3 DNA follows: TGTGCCAGCAGCCCGGAACGGGGGCGTGCCACAGATACGCAGTATTTT. Translated, it gives CASSPERGRATDTQYF.